What follows are 15 T cell receptor beta chains derived from one specimen sequenced in a study of spatial heterogeneity in lung cancer. TCRdb re-called the 5' RACE reads through MiXCR, storing one row per CDR3 protein. Of around 7,800 distinct CDR3 sequences detected, about 8.6% appear once; the ten largest clones hold 45% to 55%. Stated time point: sample taken at primary tumor resection. In each case, whole RNA from tumor, nontumor lung or frozen PBMC was sequenced unsorted. This specimen was PBMCs, taken at surgery. These receptors were obtained from a male donor with early-stage non-small cell lung cancer.

This clonotype has ten or more counts. Because the library targeted alpha chains, this beta chain is an off-target read whose size means little. The rearrangement uses TRBV20-1 and TRBJ2-4; D might be TRBD1 (5 bases). Trimming cost V 3 bases and J 0 bases, with 9 bases left between them. Germline CDR1 reads DFQATT; CDR2 reads SNEGSKA (reference sequence). This CDR3 contains 14 residues. The DNA of the CDR3 is TGCAGTGCTAGGGAGACAGTAGCCAAAAACATTCAGTACTTC. Protein: CSARETVAKNIQYF.

This clonotype was seen repeatedly, ten times or more. This beta chain represents an off-target read in a library built for alpha chains; its size is of limited meaning. V is TRBV21-1 and J is TRBJ2-3; TRBD2 is the table's D call, not checked against the DNA. TRBV21-1 is a recognized pseudogene. The CDR3 loop spans 17 amino acids. The CDR3 nucleotides read TGTGCCAGCCCTCGATTGTTGCTAGCGGGGGCCACAGATACGCAGTATTTT. Its protein is CASPRLLLAGATDTQYF.

By proportion, this clonotype is medium-sized. A library made for alpha chains picked up this beta chain off target, so its size means little. The chain links TRBV19 to TRBJ1-4, with D uncertain. V was cut by 3 bases and J by 7 bases, with 15 bases left in between. The CDR3 has 15 amino acids. CDR1 LNHDA and CDR2 SQIVND come from the germline V gene (reference sequence). The CDR3 coding sequence is TGTGCCAGTAGTATGGGTGCGTCCAGCGGTGAAAAACTGTTTTTT. Protein: CASSMGASSGEKLFF.

This clonotype was detected many times. This beta chain represents an off-target read in a library built for alpha chains; its size is of limited meaning. CDR3 residues: CASSFLMSTDTQYF. The DNA for the CDR3 is TGTGCCAGCAGCTTCTTAATGAGCACAGATACGCAGTATTTT. This rearrangement joins TRBV6-1 to TRBJ2-3; D call uncertain. V shed 6 bases and J shed 0 bases, with 10 bases lying between them. CDR1 is MNHNS, CDR2 SASEGT, per germline. This CDR3 has 14 residues.

This clonotype was seen many times. As an off-target read in a library built for alpha chains, this beta chain has a frequency of little significance. This chain uses TRBV5-1 with TRBJ1-2, with a possible D match to TRBD1 (5 bases). The V gene's germline CDR1 is SGHRS and CDR2 YFSETQ. V lost 0 bases and J 0 bases, leaving 33 bases between the germline ends. The CDR3 length is 23 residues. The CDR3, as DNA: TGCGCCAGCAGCTTGGGACAGCTACCTGACAATTCACACGCCCTTCCGTCTAACTATGGCTACACCTTC. Translated, it gives CASSLGQLPDNSHALPSNYGYTF.

The sample holds many counts of this clonotype. For a library built for alpha chains, this beta chain is a stray read; little rests on its size. As DNA, the CDR3 is TGTGCCAGCAGTTACTATCGGGACGGGGATTGGTACGAGCAGTACTTC. This translates into CASSYYRDGDWYEQYF. V usage is TRBV6-2 or TRBV6-3 and J usage is TRBJ2-7; possibly TRBD1 or TRBD2 for D (5 bases each). The CDR3 has 16 residues. Trimming pared 1 base from V and 4 bases from J, leaving 17 bases between. Germline CDR1 MNHEY, CDR2 SVGEGT.

At least ten counts were recorded for this clonotype. Since the library was made to target alpha chains, this beta chain is a stray read and its abundance is not meaningful. The chain uses TRBV10-3 and TRBJ2-7; no clear D gene. The V end lost 8 bases, the J end lost 2 bases, and 16 bases lay between the germline ends. In germline, CDR1 is ENHRY, CDR2 SYGVKD. The CDR3 has 14 residues. The CDR3 loop reads CAIAPGPNPYEQYF. CDR3 sequence (DNA): TGTGCCATCGCGCCCGGCCCAAATCCCTACGAGCAGTACTTC.

This clonotype was recorded many times. This beta chain is an unintended read in a library built for alpha chains; its size means little. The chain couples TRBV7-6 to TRBJ2-2; D is perhaps TRBD2 (6 bases). The CDR3 extends over 15 amino acids. The germline gives CDR1 SGHVS, CDR2 FNYEAQ. Trimming took 6 bases from V and 5 from J, leaving 16 bases between them. The CDR3 here is CASSSSGEWTGELFF. The CDR3 DNA reads as TGTGCCAGCAGTTCGTCGGGAGAATGGACCGGGGAGCTGTTTTTT.

This clonotype is medium-sized (0.01 to 0.1%) by share. Since it is a stray read in a library aimed at alpha chains, this beta chain has a size that is not meaningful. The chain carries TRBV12-3 or TRBV12-4 and TRBJ1-1; D is perhaps TRBD1 (5 bases). CDR3 size: 13 residues. Trimming stripped 6 bases from V and 5 bases from J, with 13 bases between. DNA of the CDR3: TGTGCCAGCAGCCTGATGGGGGGAACTGAAGCTTTCTTT. Its protein product is CASSLMGGTEAFF.

This clonotype was counted ten times or more. In a library made to pick up alpha chains, this beta chain is a stray read with a size that means little. V usage is TRBV24-1 and J usage is TRBJ2-3, with D tentatively TRBD2 (6 bases). Trimming removed 5 bases from V and 2 bases from J, with 16 bases in between. Per the germline V gene, CDR1 is KGHDR and CDR2 is SFDVKD. This CDR3 spans 16 amino acids. The CDR3 here is CATSGGLLATTDTQYF. Here the CDR3 DNA reads TGTGCCACCAGTGGTGGCCTTCTAGCGACCACAGATACGCAGTATTTT.

This clonotype was recorded at least ten times. This beta chain slipped into a library made for alpha chains as a stray read, so its size is not meaningful. The chain combines TRBV12-3 or TRBV12-4 with TRBJ1-2; D is unresolved. V was pared by 3 bases and J by 4 bases, with 12 bases between. This CDR3 spans 14 amino acids. DNA for the CDR3: TGTGCCAGCAGTTTCGGCAGTCAGATCTATGGCTACACCTTC. It codes for CASSFGSQIYGYTF.

This clonotype came up many times. This beta chain lies outside the target of a library built for alpha chains; its clone size means little. The chain uses TRBV7-2 and TRBJ1-1; tentatively, D is TRBD1 (6 bases). The length of the CDR3 is 13 residues. From germline, CDR1 is SGHTA and CDR2 FQGNSA. V lost 2 bases to trimming and J lost 8 bases, with 12 bases between them. The CDR3 DNA reads TGTGCCAGCAGCTTAAGTTCCGACAGGGAAGCTTTCTTT. Translating it yields CASSLSSDREAFF.

Of note for this clonotype: A library made for alpha chains picked up this beta chain off target, so its size means little. The rearrangement links TRBV28 to TRBJ1-2; the D is unclear. The length of the CDR3 is 17 residues. The germline gives CDR1 MDHEN, CDR2 SYDVKM. Trimming removed 2 bases at V and 0 bases at J, with 16 bases between. In DNA form, the CDR3 reads TGTGCCAGCAGTTTAGAGGGCTATATTATAGCTAACTATGGCTACACCTTC. Translated: CASSLEGYIIANYGYTF.

This clonotype was found a few times. Little can be read into the size of this beta chain, an off-target read in a library designed for alpha chains. The rearrangement joins TRBV5-4 to TRBJ2-6, with 8 positions matching TRBD1. Germline V gives CDR1 SGHNT, CDR2 YYREEE (reference sequence). This CDR3 contains 17 residues. The V gene end was trimmed by 3 bases and the J gene end by 1 base; junction bases not matched to a gene: 6. The CDR3 here is CASSYGQGHSGANVLTF. In DNA form, the CDR3 reads TGTGCCAGCAGCTATGGACAGGGTCATTCTGGGGCCAACGTCCTGACTTTC. The whole variable domain, filled in from reference TRBV5-4 and TRBJ2-6, reads ETGVTQSPTHLIKTRGQQVTLRCSSQSGHNTVSWYQQALGQGPQFIFQYYREEENGRGNFPPRFSGLQFPNYSSELNVNALELDDSALYLCASSYGQGHSGANVLTFGAGSRLTVL.

For this clonotype: Little can be read into the size of this beta chain, an off-target read in a library designed for alpha chains. The J gene is TRBJ1-1, the V gene TRBV6-1, with TRBD1 matching over 7 bases. Unmatched junction bases numbered 8, after V lost 3 bases and J lost 1 base. Germline CDR1 MNHNS, CDR2 SASEGT. The CDR3 runs 16 residues. This CDR3 reads CASSDERGLGNTEAFF. CDR3 nucleotide sequence: TGTGCCAGCAGTGATGAGAGGGGGCTGGGGAACACTGAAGCTTTCTTT.